The T cell receptor beta chain under discussion was sequenced for a study of OX40 agonist ivuxolimab in advanced cancers. Study-level information: Patients undergoing dose escalation presented with hepatocellular carcinoma, melanoma, renal cell or head and neck cancer. The mean age was roughly 60 years, ranging from about 20 to 90, with around four fifths of participants male. Findings and caveats of the study: Among patients with partial responses at 0.1-3.0 mg/kg, clonal expansion was among the lowest.

Profiling relied on immunoSEQ multiplex PCR, and the TCRdb table lists in-frame clones only, not all of them. Found here are roughly 24,000 clones, 79% of them singletons; the top ten hold about 25%. Germline V gene lookup returns CDR1 MGHRA and CDR2 YSYEKL. This CDR3 has 15 residues. V was pared by 4 bases and J by 8 bases, with 11 bases of the junction left unmatched. Any history of autoimmune disease or systemic immunosuppression disqualified patients. Notes on this clone: The antigen remains undetermined.

The clonotype originates from an adult with an advanced solid tumor such as melanoma, head and neck, liver or kidney cancer. This specimen consisted of CD4+ or CD8+ T cells sorted from blood, obtained in a trial of the OX40 agonist ivuxolimab. V is TRBV4-1 and J is TRBJ2-1; 7 positions match TRBD2. As DNA, the CDR3 is TGCGCCAGCAGCCCCTCTTGGGGGGGTGGCTATGAGCAGTTCTTC. Translating it yields CASSPSWGGGYEQFF.